This T cell receptor beta chain was retrieved from a study of regulatory T cells in long-lasting Graves disease. Time point given: newly diagnosed GD, antithyroid drugs for less than 3 months. From PBMCs, RNA was extracted and then used to make the TCR library. Through Arm-PCR of CDR3 regions and iRepertoire HTBI primers, TCR beta libraries were built. TCRdb re-called the multiplex PCR reads through MiXCR, storing one row per CDR3 protein. This sample has fewer than 550,000 distinct CDR3 sequences, with 16% found just once. This clonotype was picked up many times. With V trimmed by 3 bases and J by 5 bases, 3 bases remained unmatched. In germline, CDR1 is WNHNN, CDR2 SYGVQD (reference sequence). There are 16 residues in the CDR3. These same data were also listed under a study on T cells in Graves' hyperthyroidism and ophthalmopathy.

The source of this sequence is a woman in her forties or fifties with Graves disease. This sequence joins TRBV10-1 and TRBJ2-1; 14 bases fit TRBD2. The sample consisted of peripheral blood mononuclear cells (PBMCs), taken at new diagnosis, from a patient treated with antithyroid drugs. CDR3 in amino acids: CASSERLAGGNNEQFF. The CDR3 nucleotides are TGCGCCAGCAGTGAACGACTAGCGGGGGGGAACAATGAGCAGTTCTTC.